This paragraph covers one T cell receptor (beta chain) sequence. Its antigen is still unknown. This specimen comes from a study of cytomegalovirus exposure and HLA in healthy donors. Study overall: From donors who were HLA-typed, an early data release held 80 million or so unique TCRs. Study-wide points: Reported findings show TCR beta sequences accurately forecast HLA-A and HLA-B alleles in most subjects. Reports described diagnosis of cytomegalovirus status by the classifier as highly specific and sensitive.

Trimming removed 1 base from V and 4 bases from J; junction bases left unmatched: 6. The V gene's germline CDR1 is MGHRA and CDR2 YSYEKL. The CDR3 is 16 amino acids. The PCR ran on 60 Vbeta and 13 Jbeta primers. In the original processing: In a later analysis, of about 80 million unique beta chains, 9 million to 11 million appeared in at least two donors. Assay: immunoSEQ multiplex PCR; the TCRdb copy retains only in-frame clones and omits some. V and J calls and clone size are copied from that table; D and trimming were computed from the DNA. Among 150,000 to 200,000 clones listed, about 82% were seen once.

Sequences were obtained from PBMCs. The chain links TRBV4-1 to TRBJ2-1; 8 nucleotides line up with TRBD2. The clonotype was recovered from a man in his late teens or twenties in good health and CMV-seronegative. In nucleotides, the CDR3 is TGCGCCAGCAGCCAAGTTGAGTTAGCGGGGTACAATGAGCAGTTCTTC. Protein product: CASSQVELAGYNEQFF.